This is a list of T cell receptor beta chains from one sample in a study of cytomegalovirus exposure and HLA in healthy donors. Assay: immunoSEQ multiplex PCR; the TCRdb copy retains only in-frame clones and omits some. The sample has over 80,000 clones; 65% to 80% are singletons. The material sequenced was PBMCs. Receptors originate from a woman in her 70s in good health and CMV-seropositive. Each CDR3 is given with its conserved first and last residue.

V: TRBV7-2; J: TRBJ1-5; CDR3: CASSFILQGIGNQPQHF
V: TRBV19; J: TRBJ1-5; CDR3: CASRGQLGTQHF
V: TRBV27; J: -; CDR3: CASSVGGFLRGYEQYF
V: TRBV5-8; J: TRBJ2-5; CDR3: CASSLGSLQETQYF
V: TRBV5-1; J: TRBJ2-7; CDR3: CASSNSAGGPSYEQYF
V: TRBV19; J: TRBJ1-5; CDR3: CASLPSDSNQPQHF
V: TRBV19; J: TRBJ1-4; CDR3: CASRDSPATNEKLFF
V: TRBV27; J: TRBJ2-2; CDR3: CASRGGRWAGELFF
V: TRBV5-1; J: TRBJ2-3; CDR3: CASSSTGLSTDTQYF
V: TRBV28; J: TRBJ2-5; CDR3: CASSSDRVRETQYF
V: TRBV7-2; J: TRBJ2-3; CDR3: CASSLDRADTQYF
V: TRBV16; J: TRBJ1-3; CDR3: CASSPDRGRTGNTIYF
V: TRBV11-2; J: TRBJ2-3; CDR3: CASSPTGLARDTQYF
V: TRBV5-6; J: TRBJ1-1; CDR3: CASSWNRAITEAFF
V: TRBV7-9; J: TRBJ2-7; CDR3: CSSSLSLDRGRDEQYF
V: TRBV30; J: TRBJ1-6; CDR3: CAWSVQGYGNSPLHF
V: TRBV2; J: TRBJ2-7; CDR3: CASSEGQATF
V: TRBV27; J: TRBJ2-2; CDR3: CASSLTSGASGELFF
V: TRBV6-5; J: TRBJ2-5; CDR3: CASSPGETQYF
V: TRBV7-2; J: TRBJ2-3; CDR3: CASSLASSGSVMGTQYF
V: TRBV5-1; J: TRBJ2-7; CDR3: CASSAGLSTTYEQYF
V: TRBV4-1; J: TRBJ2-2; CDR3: CASSQDGGNTGELFF
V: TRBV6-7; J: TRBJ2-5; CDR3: CASTIAGGRRETQYF
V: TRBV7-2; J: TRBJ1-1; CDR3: CASSVGGGQGIEAFF
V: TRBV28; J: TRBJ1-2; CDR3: CASSLEGALGHGYTF
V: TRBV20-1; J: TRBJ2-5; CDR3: CSARVAETQYF
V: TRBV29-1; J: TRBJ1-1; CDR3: CSVAGQGGTEAFF
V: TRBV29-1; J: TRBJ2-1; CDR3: CSVIRGGSYNEQFF
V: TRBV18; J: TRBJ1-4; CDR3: CASSSSGTGGEKLFF
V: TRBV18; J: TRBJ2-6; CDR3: CASSPGLGRGFTGANVLTF
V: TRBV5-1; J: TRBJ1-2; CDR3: CASSPSTGANYGYTF
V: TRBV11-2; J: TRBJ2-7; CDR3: CASSSQRSYEQYF